One sample yielded the 12 T cell receptor beta chains listed below, sequenced in a study of T cells after yellow fever vaccination. Using its own MiXCR run on the 5' RACE reads, TCRdb lists one record per CDR3 protein. The data show around 530,000 distinct CDR3 sequences, with roughly a sixth seen just once and roughly a sixth held by the top ten. The specimen was PBMCs, collected more than 4 days after the first yellow fever vaccination. The receptors shown here come from a man aged 18 to 35 who received the YFV17D yellow fever vaccine.

This clonotype was seen at least ten times. The chain carries TRBV12-3 or TRBV12-4 and TRBJ2-3; no reliable D call. Trimming removed 7 bases from V and 0 bases from J, with 11 bases in between. There are 14 residues in the CDR3. CDR3 DNA: TGTGCCAGCACGTTGTCTATTAGCACAGATACGCAGTATTTT. This sequence encodes CASTLSISTDTQYF.

Note on this clonotype: The junction and the germline gene differ at one end; a read error may be behind it. The rearrangement joins TRBV7-3 to TRBJ2-2; D is possibly TRBD1 or TRBD2 (5 bases each). The CDR3 runs to 14 residues. Germline V lookup: CDR1 SGHTA, CDR2 FQGTGA. The CDR3 DNA sequence: TGTGCCTCCAGAAGAGGGGAAACCACCGGCGAGCTGTTTTTT. This sequence encodes CASRRGETTGELFF.

This clonotype was counted many times. The V call is TRBV7-9, the J call TRBJ2-1, with TRBD2 matching over 9 bases. With 2 bases clipped from V and 1 base from J, the junction kept 3 bases outside the gene matches. The CDR3 is made up of 16 amino acids. Looked up from germline, CDR1 is SEHNR and CDR2 is FQNEAQ (reference sequence). CDR3 amino acids: CASSLSLAGSYNEQFF. In nucleotides, the CDR3 is TGTGCCAGCAGCTTATCGCTAGCGGGGTCCTACAATGAGCAGTTCTTC.

This clonotype was picked up a small number of times. The rearrangement links TRBV7-3 to TRBJ2-5; TRBD2 agrees at 13 bases. The CDR3 has 16 residues. Germline V gene lookup returns CDR1 SGHTA and CDR2 FQGTGA. The V gene end was trimmed by 4 bases and the J gene end by 2 bases; junction bases not matched to a gene: 4. CDR3 residues: CASSSPGLAGQETQYF. CDR3 bases: TGTGCCAGCAGCTCTCCGGGACTAGCGGGGCAAGAGACCCAGTACTTC.

This clonotype has only a few counts. The chain couples TRBV18 to TRBJ2-3; D could derive from TRBD1 or TRBD2 (5 bases each). The ends were cut back, 8 bases at V and 2 bases at J, with 14 bases in the middle. CDR3 length equals 14 residues. CDR1 is KGHSH and CDR2 is LQKENI in the germline V gene. Here the CDR3 DNA reads TGTGCCAGCGCAAGAGGGACGTCCACAGATACGCAGTATTTT. This sequence encodes CASARGTSTDTQYF.

This clonotype was detected only a few times. The genes are TRBV5-1 and TRBJ2-1; no clear D. Per the germline V gene, CDR1 is SGHRS and CDR2 is YFSETQ. The length of the CDR3 is 14 residues. The V end lost 0 bases, the J end lost 4 bases, and 8 bases lay between the germline ends. The CDR3 DNA is TGCGCCAGCAGCTTGGAAAAGGTATACAATGAGCAGTTCTTC. As protein: CASSLEKVYNEQFF.

This clonotype appeared a few times. The J gene is TRBJ2-2, the V gene TRBV5-1; 9 bases line up with TRBD1. V shed 6 bases, J shed 4 bases, and the junction held 13 bases outside the gene matches. Germline V gene sequence: CDR1 SGHRS, CDR2 YFSETQ. The CDR3 sequence is 17 residues long. DNA for the CDR3: TGCGCCAGCAACTCGGGACAGGGCGACACAATCACCGGGGAGCTGTTTTTT. Protein: CASNSGQGDTITGELFF.

The chain employs TRBV10-3 and TRBJ2-7; TRBD1 is a possible D gene (5 bases). CDR1 and CDR2 (germline): ENHRY, SYGVKD. The V and J ends lost 2 bases and 2 bases respectively, with 10 bases between them. The length of the CDR3 is 14 residues. The CDR3 DNA reads TGTGCCATCAGTGAGGGCCAAGGGGCCTACGAGCAGTACTTC. Residues: CAISEGQGAYEQYF.

This clonotype was seen only a few times. J is TRBJ2-3 and V is TRBV4-1; D is undetermined. V was cut by 1 base and J by 14 bases, with 13 bases left in between. Germline V gene lookup returns CDR1 MGHRA and CDR2 YSYEKL. The CDR3 loop spans 12 amino acids. CDR3: CASSQGSSVGYF. The CDR3 DNA reads as TGCGCCAGCAGCCAAGGCTCTTCTGTGGGGTATTTT.

The rearrangement joins TRBV24-1 to TRBJ2-2; D possibly matches TRBD1 or TRBD2 (5 bases each). The length of the CDR3 is 15 residues. CDR1 and CDR2 from the germline V gene are KGHDR and SFDVKD. V lost 4 bases and J lost 3, with 11 bases in between. CDR3 sequence (DNA): TGTGCCACCAGTGAGGCCGGGACGGACACCGGGGAGCTGTTTTTT. The encoded protein is CATSEAGTDTGELFF.

This clonotype was picked up many times. The chain couples TRBV29-1 to TRBJ1-5; D is possibly TRBD1 (5 bases). Germline V CDR1 and CDR2: SQVTM, ANQGSEA. V was cut by 0 bases and J by 4 bases, with 13 bases left in between. The CDR3 extends over 15 amino acids. The CDR3 is CSVEDGRGGNQPQHF. CDR3 in DNA: TGCAGCGTTGAAGACGGGAGGGGAGGGAATCAGCCCCAGCATTTT.

This clonotype was seen a few times. The chain links TRBV20-1 to TRBJ1-2; D is undetermined. V was clipped by 6 bases and J by 7 bases, with 12 bases between them. This CDR3 contains 11 residues. From germline, CDR1 is DFQATT and CDR2 SNEGSKA (reference sequence). The CDR3 loop reads CSAPGSSGYTF. The CDR3 DNA is TGCAGTGCCCCCGGTTCTTCTGGCTACACCTTC.